The 7 T cell receptor beta chains presented below share a single source sample, sequenced in a study of OX40 agonist ivuxolimab in advanced cancers. Libraries were made using the immunoSEQ multiplex PCR assay. The table was pulled from immuneACCESS by TCRdb, which kept in-frame rearrangements only. Such tables lose some clones; where checked, under half of the loss comes from unresolved V genes, and the rest has no known cause. The sample records 35,000 or so clones, approximately 78% of which are singletons. Roughly 2% of the sample belongs to the ten largest clones. Sample: CD4+ or CD8+ T cells sorted from blood, taken in a trial of the OX40 agonist ivuxolimab. The receptors were gathered from an adult with an advanced solid tumor such as melanoma, head and neck, liver or kidney cancer.

The chain employs TRBV7-6 and TRBJ2-1; no clear D gene. The CDR3 length is 13 residues. The V gene lost 5 bases and the J gene lost 9 bases, with 14 bases spanning the gap. Germline CDR1 is SGHVS and CDR2 is FNYEAQ. DNA of the CDR3: TGTGCCAGCAGCCAATCCGGTAGCCTTGAGCAGTTCTTC. Encoded protein: CASSQSGSLEQFF.

CDR3 bases: TGTGCCAGCAGACAGGGGGCCGAGCAGTACTTC. As protein: CASRQGAEQYF. The chain recombines TRBV5-4 with TRBJ2-7, with TRBD1 matching over 9 bases. V shed 5 bases and J 6 bases; nucleotides not matched to a gene: 0. Looked up from germline, CDR1 is SGHNT and CDR2 is YYREEE (reference sequence). CDR3 length: 11 residues.

The chain employs TRBV5-1 and TRBJ2-1; D unresolved. From germline, CDR1 is SGHRS and CDR2 YFSETQ. With 1 base removed from V and 5 bases from J, the gap between germline ends came to 7 bases. The CDR3 runs to 13 residues. As DNA, the CDR3 is TGCGCCAGCAGCTTGTTGCAGAACAATGAGCAGTTCTTC. Protein product: CASSLLQNNEQFF.

This clone occurred a few times. This sequence joins TRBV15 and TRBJ1-5; D might be TRBD1 (6 bases). The germline V gene encodes CDR1 LNHNV and CDR2 YYDKDF (reference sequence). Trimming took 5 bases from V and 6 from J, leaving 20 bases between them. The CDR3 length is 16 residues. CDR3 protein: CATSGGRGGAGQPQHF. DNA for the CDR3: TGTGCCACCAGCGGGGGGCGGGGAGGAGCGGGTCAGCCCCAGCATTTT.

This chain joins TRBV11-3 and TRBJ2-2; TRBD1 aligns across 8 bases. The CDR3 totals 16 residues. The germline gives CDR1 SGHNT, CDR2 YENEEA. Trimming at V came to 1 base and at J to 6 bases, leaving 7 bases not matched to a gene. The CDR3 bases are TGTGCCAGCAGCTTAGTCGCAGGGGGCTCGGCCGGGGAGCTGTTTTTT. Amino acids: CASSLVAGGSAGELFF. Full variable domain (remainder filled in from reference TRBV11-3 and TRBJ2-2): EAGVVQSPRYKIIEKKQPVAFWCNPISGHNTLYWYLQNLGQGPELLIRYENEEAVDDSQLPKDRFSAERLKGVDSTLKIQPAELGDSAVYLCASSLVAGGSAGELFFGEGSRLTVL.

The chain carries TRBV5-1 and TRBJ2-5; 7 bases line up with TRBD2. J gave up 5 bases and V 2 bases, and 9 bases lay outside the gene matches. The CDR3 has 15 amino acids. Germline values: CDR1 SGHRS, CDR2 YFSETQ. This chain's CDR3 is CASSLSSGGGETQYF. Written as DNA, the CDR3 is TGCGCCAGCAGCTTATCTAGCGGAGGTGGGGAGACCCAGTACTTC.

The chain joins TRBV28 to TRBJ1-1; 7 bases fit TRBD1. This CDR3 is 15 amino acids long. Trimming cost V 6 bases and J 1 base; bases outside gene matches: 8. From germline, CDR1 is MDHEN and CDR2 SYDVKM. The CDR3 reads CASSSQGIPNTEAFF. For the CDR3, the DNA is TGTGCCAGCAGCTCACAGGGGATACCGAACACTGAAGCTTTCTTT.